The present T cell receptor (beta chain) was sequenced within a study of T cell repertoires in ileal Crohn's disease. Study information: The MI sample came from the proximal margin of the surgical specimen.

Time point of the sample: proximal margin of the surgical specimen (macroscopically non-inflamed). Clones were read by immunoSEQ multiplex PCR, and TCRdb kept only the in-frame ones, dropping some. Of 2,500 to 3,000 clones listed, about four fifths are singletons. The V segment lost 9 bases and the J segment 2 bases; nucleotides outside the gene matches: 5. CDR1 and CDR2 (germline): MGHDK, SYGVNS. The CDR3 runs 14 residues. The J gene is TRBJ2-3, the V gene TRBV25-1; TRBD2 aligns across 10 bases. This receptor was obtained from an adult with Crohn's disease. Material: ileal tissue. CDR3 sequence reads: CASQLAGDTDTQYF. The CDR3 region has the DNA TGTGCCAGTCAGCTAGCGGGGGACACAGATACGCAGTATTTT.